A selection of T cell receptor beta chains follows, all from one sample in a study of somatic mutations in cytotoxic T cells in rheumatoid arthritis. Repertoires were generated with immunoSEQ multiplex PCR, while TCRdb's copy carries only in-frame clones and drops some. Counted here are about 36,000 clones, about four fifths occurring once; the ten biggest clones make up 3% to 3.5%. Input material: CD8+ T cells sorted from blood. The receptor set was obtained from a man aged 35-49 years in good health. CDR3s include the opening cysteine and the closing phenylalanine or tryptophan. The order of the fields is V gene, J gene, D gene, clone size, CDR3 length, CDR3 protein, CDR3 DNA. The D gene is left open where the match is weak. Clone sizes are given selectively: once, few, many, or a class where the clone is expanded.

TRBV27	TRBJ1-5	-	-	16	CASSFKGRSHNQPQHF	TGTGCCAGCAGTTTTAAAGGAAGGTCCCACAATCAGCCCCAGCATTTT
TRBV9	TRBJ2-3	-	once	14	CASSVAGHTDTQYF	TGTGCCAGCAGCGTAGCAGGTCACACAGATACGCAGTATTTT
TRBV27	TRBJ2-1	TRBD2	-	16	CASTRGAGGLANEQFF	TGTGCCAGCACCCGGGGAGCGGGAGGTTTGGCGAATGAGCAGTTCTTC
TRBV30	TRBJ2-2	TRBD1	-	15	CAWSAQGATIGELFF	TGTGCCTGGAGTGCCCAGGGGGCGACGATCGGGGAGCTGTTTTTT
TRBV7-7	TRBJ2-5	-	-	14	CASSFDGTGETQYF	TGTGCTAGCAGTTTCGACGGGACCGGAGAGACCCAGTACTTC
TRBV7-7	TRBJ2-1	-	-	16	CASSLSLSSSYNEQFF	TGTGCCAGCAGCTTATCTCTTAGTAGCTCCTACAATGAGCAGTTCTTC
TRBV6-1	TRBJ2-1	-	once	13	CASSDYGLNEQFF	TGTGCCAGCAGTGACTACGGCCTCAATGAGCAGTTCTTC
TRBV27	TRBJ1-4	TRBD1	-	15	CASRRLTGVNEKLFF	TGTGCCAGCCGCCGCTTGACAGGGGTGAATGAAAAACTGTTTTTT
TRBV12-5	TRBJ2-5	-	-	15	CASGKTGTTGETQYF	TGTGCTAGTGGTAAAACCGGGACAACTGGGGAGACCCAGTACTTC
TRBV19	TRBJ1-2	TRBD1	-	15	CASSILTGGSNGYTF	TGTGCCAGTAGTATATTGACAGGGGGAAGCAATGGCTACACCTTC
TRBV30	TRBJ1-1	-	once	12	CAWSSPPTEAFF	TGTGCCTGGAGTTCCCCTCCCACTGAAGCTTTCTTT
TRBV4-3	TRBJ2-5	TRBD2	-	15	CASSLGLAGMETQYF	TGCGCCAGCAGTCTGGGACTAGCGGGAATGGAGACCCAGTACTTC
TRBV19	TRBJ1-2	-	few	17	CASSIGAEWGGAYGYTF	TGTGCCAGTAGTATTGGGGCAGAGTGGGGCGGCGCCTATGGCTACACCTTC
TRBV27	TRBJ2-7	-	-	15	CASSLGLSSSYEQYF	TGTGCCAGCAGTTTAGGACTCTCGAGCTCCTACGAGCAGTACTTC
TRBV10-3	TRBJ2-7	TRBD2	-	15	CAIREITGGPHEQYF	TGTGCCATCAGAGAGATTACGGGAGGGCCCCACGAGCAGTACTTC
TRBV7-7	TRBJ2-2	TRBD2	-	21	CASSSNREGTSGRKNTGELFF	TGTGCTAGCAGCTCCAACCGGGAAGGGACTAGCGGGAGGAAAAACACCGGGGAGCTGTTTTTT
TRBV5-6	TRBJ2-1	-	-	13	CASSLVDYNEQFF	TGTGCCAGCAGCTTGGTCGACTACAATGAGCAGTTCTTC
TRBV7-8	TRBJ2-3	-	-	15	CASSLIGGNTDTQYF	TGTGCCAGCAGCTTAATCGGGGGAAACACAGATACGCAGTATTTT
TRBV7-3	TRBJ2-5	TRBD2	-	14	CASSLNGGQETQYF	TGTGCCAGCAGCTTAAACGGGGGGCAAGAGACCCAGTACTTC
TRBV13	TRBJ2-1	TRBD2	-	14	CASSLGGKYNEQFF	TGTGCCAGCAGCTTGGGGGGGAAATACAATGAGCAGTTCTTC
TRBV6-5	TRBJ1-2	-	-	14	CASSPGGGNYGYTF	TGTGCCAGCAGCCCCGGGGGGGGAAACTATGGCTACACCTTC
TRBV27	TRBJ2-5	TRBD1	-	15	CASSFLGTDQETQYF	TGTGCCAGCAGTTTTCTCGGGACAGACCAAGAGACCCAGTACTTC
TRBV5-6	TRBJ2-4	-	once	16	CASSLGLVHNENIQYF	TGTGCCAGCAGCTTGGGGTTAGTGCACAATGAAAACATTCAGTACTTC
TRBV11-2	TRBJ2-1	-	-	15	CASSLGKGGYNEQFF	TGTGCCAGCAGCTTAGGGAAGGGCGGGTACAATGAGCAGTTCTTC
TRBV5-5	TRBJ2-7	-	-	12	CASTVGGYEQYF	TGTGCCAGCACCGTAGGGGGGTACGAGCAGTACTTC
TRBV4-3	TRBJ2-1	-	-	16	CASSQDGPSVYNEQFF	TGCGCCAGCAGCCAAGATGGGCCGTCAGTCTACAATGAGCAGTTCTTC
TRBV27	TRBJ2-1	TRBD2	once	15	CASRPGGRAYNEQFF	TGTGCCAGCAGGCCGGGGGGAAGGGCCTACAATGAGCAGTTCTTC
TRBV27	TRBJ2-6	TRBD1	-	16	CASSPTPTGAANVLTF	TGTGCCAGCAGCCCGACTCCGACAGGGGCGGCCAACGTCCTGACTTTC
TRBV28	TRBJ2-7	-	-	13	CASTPRGTYEQYF	TGTGCCAGCACCCCCCGTGGTACTTACGAGCAGTACTTC
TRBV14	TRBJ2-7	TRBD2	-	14	CASSQPGRTHEQYF	TGTGCCAGCAGCCAGCCCGGGAGGACCCACGAGCAGTACTTC
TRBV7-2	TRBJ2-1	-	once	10	CASGDNEQFF	TGTGCCAGCGGCGACAATGAGCAGTTCTTC
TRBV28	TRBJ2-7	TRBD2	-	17	CASSRGLAGANSYEQYF	TGTGCCAGCAGCAGAGGACTAGCGGGAGCGAACTCCTACGAGCAGTACTTC
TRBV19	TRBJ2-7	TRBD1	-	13	CASSLGQGYEQYF	TGTGCCAGTAGCCTGGGACAGGGGTACGAGCAGTACTTC
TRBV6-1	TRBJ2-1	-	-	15	CASSEEAGDYNEQFF	TGTGCCAGCAGTGAAGAGGCAGGAGACTACAATGAGCAGTTCTTC
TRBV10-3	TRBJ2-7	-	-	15	CAISESLASSYEQYF	TGTGCCATCAGTGAGTCCCTGGCTAGCTCCTACGAGCAGTACTTC
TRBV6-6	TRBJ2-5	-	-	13	CASSYSPQETQYF	TGTGCCAGCAGTTACTCGCCCCAAGAGACCCAGTACTTC
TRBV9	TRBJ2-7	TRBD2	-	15	CASSVGLADSYEQYF	TGTGCCAGCAGCGTAGGACTAGCGGACTCCTACGAGCAGTACTTC
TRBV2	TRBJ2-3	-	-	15	CASSDRDILTDTQYF	TGTGCCAGCAGTGATCGGGACATTCTCACAGATACGCAGTATTTT
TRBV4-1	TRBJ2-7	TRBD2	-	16	CASSQEGLAGLYEQYF	TGCGCCAGCAGCCAGGAGGGACTAGCGGGATTATACGAGCAGTACTTC
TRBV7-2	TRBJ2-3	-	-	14	CASSPRDALDTQYF	TGTGCCAGCAGCCCCCGGGACGCCCTCGATACGCAGTATTTT
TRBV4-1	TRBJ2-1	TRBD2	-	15	CASSLLAGGYNEQFF	TGCGCCAGCAGCCTACTAGCGGGGGGCTACAATGAGCAGTTCTTC
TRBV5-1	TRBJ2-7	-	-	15	CASSFGTSLSYEQYF	TGCGCCAGCAGCTTCGGCACTAGCCTATCCTACGAGCAGTACTTC
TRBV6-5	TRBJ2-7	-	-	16	CASSYSIAATSYEQYF	TGTGCCAGCAGTTACTCCATAGCGGCGACCTCCTACGAGCAGTACTTC
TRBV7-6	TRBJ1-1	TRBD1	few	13	CASSHSGQYEAFF	TGTGCCAGCAGCCACTCGGGACAGTATGAAGCTTTCTTT
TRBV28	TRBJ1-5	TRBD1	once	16	CASLSWDRGNNQPQHF	TGTGCCAGCCTGTCCTGGGACAGGGGAAACAATCAGCCCCAGCATTTT
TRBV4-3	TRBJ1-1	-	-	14	CASSQDSSGTEAFF	TGCGCCAGCAGCCAAGATTCATCGGGAACTGAAGCTTTCTTT
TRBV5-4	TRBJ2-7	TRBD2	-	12	CASSSAGGEQYF	TGTGCCAGCAGCTCCGCGGGGGGCGAGCAGTACTTC